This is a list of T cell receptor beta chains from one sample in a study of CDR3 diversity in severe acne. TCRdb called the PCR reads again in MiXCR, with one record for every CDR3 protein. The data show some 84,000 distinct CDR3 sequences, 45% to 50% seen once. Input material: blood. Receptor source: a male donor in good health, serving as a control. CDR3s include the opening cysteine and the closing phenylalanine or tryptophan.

CDR3aa: CASSQDPGGYYGYTF
len: 15
v_gene: TRBV4-3

CDR3aa: CSAAPVTEQYF
len: 11
v_gene: TRBV20-1

CDR3aa: CASSPPVGPCTF
len: 12
v_gene: TRBV25-1

CDR3aa: CASSQFTSDSAYEQYF
len: 16
v_gene: TRBV4-1

CDR3aa: CASLRTSGRENGQFF
len: 15
v_gene: TRBV25-1

CDR3aa: CSAHRVGQGNQPQQYF
len: 16
v_gene: TRBV20-1

CDR3aa: CASSFGGGDVEQYF
len: 14
v_gene: TRBV5-1

CDR3aa: CASSESNTGELFF
len: 13
v_gene: TRBV6-1

CDR3aa: CASSGGGPNTEAFF
len: 14
v_gene: TRBV2

CDR3aa: CASGTDNSPLHF
len: 12
v_gene: TRBV2

CDR3aa: CATSAGFETQYF
len: 12
v_gene: TRBV24-1

CDR3aa: CSAGLAGDYNEQFF
len: 14
v_gene: TRBV20-1

CDR3aa: CASSEEADTGELFF
len: 14
v_gene: TRBV2

CDR3aa: CASSSAGTGGEETQYF
len: 16
v_gene: TRBV11-2

CDR3aa: CSAPDSGSYEQYF
len: 13
v_gene: TRBV20-1

CDR3aa: CASSLKQASLSGANVLTF
len: 18
v_gene: TRBV27

CDR3aa: CASSPPQGSSGNTIYF
len: 16
v_gene: TRBV28